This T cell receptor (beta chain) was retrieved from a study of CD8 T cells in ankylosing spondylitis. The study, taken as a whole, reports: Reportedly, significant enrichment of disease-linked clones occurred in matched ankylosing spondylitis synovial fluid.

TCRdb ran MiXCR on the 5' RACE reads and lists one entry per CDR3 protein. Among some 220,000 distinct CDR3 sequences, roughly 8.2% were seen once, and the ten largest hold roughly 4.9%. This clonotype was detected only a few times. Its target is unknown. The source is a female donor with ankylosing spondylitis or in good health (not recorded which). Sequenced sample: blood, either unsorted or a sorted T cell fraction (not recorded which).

The CDR3 nucleotides read TGTGCCAGCAGCCCGACAGCTATCAATCAGCCCCAGCATTTT. Translating it yields CASSPTAINQPQHF. The V gene is TRBV7-9, the J gene TRBJ1-5, with D perhaps TRBD1 (5 bases). The CDR3 contains 14 residues. Germline values: CDR1 SEHNR, CDR2 FQNEAQ (reference sequence). V gave up 5 bases and J gave up 3 bases, with 11 bases separating them.